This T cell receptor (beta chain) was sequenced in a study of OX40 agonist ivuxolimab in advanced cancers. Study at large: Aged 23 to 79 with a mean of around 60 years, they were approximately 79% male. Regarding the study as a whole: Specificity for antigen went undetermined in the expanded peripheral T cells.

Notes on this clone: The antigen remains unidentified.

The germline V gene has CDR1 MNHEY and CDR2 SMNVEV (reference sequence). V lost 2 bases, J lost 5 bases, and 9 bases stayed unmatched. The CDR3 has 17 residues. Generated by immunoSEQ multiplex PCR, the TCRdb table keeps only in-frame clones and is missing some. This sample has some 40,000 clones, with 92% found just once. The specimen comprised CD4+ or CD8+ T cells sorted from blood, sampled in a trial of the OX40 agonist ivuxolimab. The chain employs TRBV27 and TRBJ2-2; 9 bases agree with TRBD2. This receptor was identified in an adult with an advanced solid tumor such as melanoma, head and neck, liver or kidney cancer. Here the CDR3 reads CASSLELAGVYTGELFF. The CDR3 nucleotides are TGTGCCAGCAGTTTAGAGTTAGCGGGAGTTTATACCGGGGAGCTGTTTTTT.